These 20 T cell receptor beta chains share one sample of origin, sequenced in a study of early T cells in non-severe SARS-CoV-2 infection. TCRdb independently ran MiXCR on the 5' RACE reads; one entry per CDR3 protein. Among approximately 45,000 distinct CDR3 sequences listed, around 9.9% were seen once. The material sequenced was whole blood. These receptor sequences come from an adult who was a healthcare worker with PCR-confirmed SARS-CoV-2 infection or an uninfected control (not recorded which).

This clonotype was seen many times. CDR3 bases: TGTGCCAGCGGACAAACAGGGGGCGCGGGAACCGGGGAGCTGTTTTTT. Encoded protein: CASGQTGGAGTGELFF. The rearrangement joins TRBV7-6 to TRBJ2-2, with 9 bases lining up with TRBD1. From germline, CDR1 is SGHVS and CDR2 FNYEAQ. Trimming took 8 bases from V and 5 from J; bases not matched to a gene: 12. This CDR3 has 16 amino acids.

Concerning this clonotype: A much larger clone sits a single nucleotide away, making a read error possible. This chain joins TRBV12-3 or TRBV12-4 and TRBJ2-3, with TRBD2 matching 7 bases. CDR3 length: 15 residues. The CDR3 is CASSLASGRTDTQNF. The CDR3 DNA reads as TGTGCCAGCAGTTTAGCTAGCGGGCGCACAGATACGCAGAATTTT.

This sequence joins TRBV2 and TRBJ2-3; D perhaps matches TRBD2 (6 bases). This CDR3 spans 14 amino acids. The ends were cut back, 3 bases at V and 2 bases at J, with 9 bases in the middle. Germline V gene lookup returns CDR1 SNHLY and CDR2 FYNNEI. For the CDR3, the DNA is TGTGCCAGCAGTGAGGGACTCCTCACAGATACGCAGTATTTT. Amino acids: CASSEGLLTDTQYF.

The sample holds a few counts of this clonotype. This rearrangement joins TRBV20-1 to TRBJ2-5; D is undetermined. Germline values: CDR1 DFQATT, CDR2 SNEGSKA (reference sequence). The CDR3 is made up of 11 amino acids. With 6 bases removed from V and 0 bases from J, the gap between germline ends came to 5 bases. CDR3 sequence (DNA): TGCAGTGCCCAGTACCAAGAGACCCAGTACTTC. It specifies CSAQYQETQYF.

V gene TRBV5-1 combines with J gene TRBJ2-3, with unresolved D. The CDR3 sequence is 12 residues long. CDR1 is SGHRS, CDR2 YFSETQ, per germline. V lost 5 bases to trimming and J lost 1 base, with 5 bases between them. CDR3: CASSTRTDTQYF. The CDR3 DNA sequence: TGCGCCAGCAGTACCCGCACAGATACGCAGTATTTT.

The chain joins TRBV6-5 to TRBJ1-5; 7 nucleotides match TRBD1. V shed 6 bases and J 5 bases; nucleotides not matched to a gene: 10. The CDR3 consists of 15 residues. Germline CDR1 MNHEY, CDR2 SVGAGI. The CDR3 reads CASSSAGGGDQPQHF. The CDR3 bases are TGTGCCAGCAGCTCCGCAGGGGGGGGAGATCAGCCCCAGCATTTT.

This clonotype was recorded many times. V gene TRBV18 combines with J gene TRBJ2-3; perhaps D is TRBD1 or TRBD2 (5 bases each). Per germline, CDR1 KGHSH and CDR2 LQKENI. Between the trimmed V and J ends, which lost 2 bases and 2 bases, there was a span of 14 bases. The CDR3 is 16 residues long. This CDR3 reads CASSPVRPGTTDTQYF. DNA for the CDR3: TGTGCCAGCTCACCAGTGCGGCCAGGGACCACAGATACGCAGTATTTT.

This clonotype was counted many times. The chain carries TRBV5-1 and TRBJ1-1; D call uncertain. Germline-derived CDR1 and CDR2 are SGHRS and YFSETQ. The CDR3 has 13 amino acids. The V end was cut by 4 bases, the J end by 7 bases, with 14 bases between. CDR3 DNA sequence: TGCGCCAGCAGCCTCGAACAGTCGGATGAAGCTTTCTTT. It yields the protein CASSLEQSDEAFF.

Many counts were recorded for this clonotype. This rearrangement joins TRBV7-8 to TRBJ2-5; D call uncertain. Trimming removed 2 bases from V and 7 bases from J, with 14 bases in between. Germline values: CDR1 SGHVS, CDR2 FQNEAQ. There are 14 residues in the CDR3. The CDR3 DNA follows: TGTGCCAGCAGCTTACGCCGCGCAAACGCGACCCAGTACTTC. As protein: CASSLRRANATQYF. The full variable domain, in which reference TRBV7-8 and TRBJ2-5 provide the parts outside the CDR3, is GAGVSQSPRYKVAKRGQDVALRCDPISGHVSLFWYQQALGQGPEFLTYFQNEAQLDKSGLPSDRFFAERPEGSVSTLKIQRTQQEDSAVYLCASSLRRANATQYFGPGTRLLVL.

This clonotype was found many times. The chain has TRBV9 and TRBJ2-5; possible D gene TRBD2, 7 bases. Germline CDR1 is SGDLS and CDR2 is YYNGEE. This CDR3 contains 17 residues. V lost 4 bases, J lost 2 bases, and 21 bases lay in between. The CDR3 region has the DNA TGTGCCAGCAGCCCTACGGGGGGCAGATCGGGTCAAGAGACCCAGTACTTC. Encoded protein: CASSPTGGRSGQETQYF. Looking up the rest from reference TRBV9 and TRBJ2-5 gives the full variable domain: DSGVTQTPKHLITATGQRVTLRCSPRSGDLSVYWYQQSLDQGLQFLIQYYNGEERAKGNILERFSAQQFPDLHSELNLSSLELGDSALYFCASSPTGGRSGQETQYFGPGTRLLVL.

The chain joins TRBV12-3 or TRBV12-4 to TRBJ2-7, with 9 bases matching TRBD1. After removal of 6 bases from V and 2 bases from J, the junction contained 8 bases not matched to a gene. The CDR3 contains 15 residues. The CDR3 loop is CASRGDRATTYEQYF. The DNA for the CDR3 is TGTGCCAGCAGGGGGGACAGGGCCACAACCTACGAGCAGTACTTC.

Turning to this clonotype: Relative to the germline gene, one junction end is altered; a read error may explain this. CDR3 sequence (DNA): TGTGCCAGCAGCCAAGTCCGGAGGGCCTCCCACGAGCAGTACTTC. This sequence encodes CASSQVRRASHEQYF. The gene calls are TRBV14 and TRBJ2-7; D perhaps matches TRBD2 (6 bases). The CDR3 runs to 15 residues. CDR1 and CDR2 (germline): SGHDN, FVKESK.

The genes are TRBV7-9 and TRBJ1-1; D gene unclear. CDR1 and CDR2 from the germline V gene are SEHNR and FQNEAQ (reference sequence). V was pared by 10 bases and J by 4 bases, with 10 bases between. This CDR3 has 11 amino acids. The CDR3 DNA is TGTGCCACCGGTGGGAGCACTGAAGCTTTCTTT. Protein product: CATGGSTEAFF.

In its sample, this clonotype was seen many times. The chain uses TRBV9 and TRBJ1-1; D uncertain. V shed 0 bases and J shed 8 bases, with 14 bases lying between them. Germline-derived CDR1 and CDR2 are SGDLS and YYNGEE. This CDR3 is 14 amino acids long. CDR3: CASSVEGRAAEAFF. The CDR3 coding sequence is TGTGCCAGCAGCGTAGAAGGTCGCGCGGCGGAAGCTTTCTTT.

This clonotype was recorded a few times. The chain links TRBV5-6 to TRBJ2-5; D not resolved. The germline CDR1 and CDR2 sequences are SGHDT and YYEEEE. V lost 4 bases, J lost 2 bases, and 15 bases lay in between. The CDR3 has 15 residues. The CDR3 bases are TGTGCCAGCAGCCCCGCTCGGACGGCGCAAGAGACCCAGTACTTC. It codes for CASSPARTAQETQYF.

The sample holds many counts of this clonotype. The rearrangement links TRBV3-2 to TRBJ2-6. TRBV3-2 is a pseudogene locus. CDR3 length: 15 amino acids. DNA of the CDR3: TGTGCCAGCAGTCCACGATTCTCTGGGGCCAACGTCCTGACTTTC. It is translated as CASSPRFSGANVLTF.

The chain has TRBV13 and TRBJ2-3, with 8 bases lining up with TRBD1. CDR1 is PRHDT, CDR2 FYEKMQ, per germline (reference sequence). The CDR3 has 15 amino acids. J lost 5 bases, V lost 1 base, and 5 bases had no gene match. The CDR3 DNA sequence: TGTGCCAGCAGCTTAGTCCCAGGGGGCTTAGATACGCAGTATTTT. This sequence encodes CASSLVPGGLDTQYF. Looking up the rest from reference TRBV13 and TRBJ2-3 gives the full variable domain: AAGVIQSPRHLIKEKRETATLKCYPIPRHDTVYWYQQGPGQDPQFLISFYEKMQSDKGSIPDRFSAQQFSDYHSELNMSSLELGDSALYFCASSLVPGGLDTQYFGPGTRLTVL.

This clonotype has ten or more counts. V and J are TRBV20-1 and TRBJ2-3, with D possibly called TRBD1 or TRBD2 (5 bases each). Germline V gives CDR1 DFQATT, CDR2 SNEGSKA (reference sequence). V was trimmed by 0 bases and J by 2 bases, leaving 18 bases between them. CDR3 length equals 17 residues. CDR3 coding DNA: TGCAGTGCTAGAGATCTCGTCAGGGACGGTTACACAGATACGCAGTATTTT. Translating it yields CSARDLVRDGYTDTQYF.

This clonotype showed up just a few times. The J gene is TRBJ2-1, the V gene TRBV7-2; 8 bases match TRBD1. The V gene's germline CDR1 is SGHTA and CDR2 FQGNSA. With 5 bases clipped from V and 8 bases from J, the junction kept 11 bases outside the gene matches. The CDR3 covers 15 residues. CDR3 in DNA: TGTGCCAGCAGCCGGGGGCCAGGGGGCTTTGATGAGCAGTTCTTC. The encoded protein is CASSRGPGGFDEQFF. Variable domain in full (rest from reference TRBV7-2 and TRBJ2-1): GAGVSQSPSNKVTEKGKDVELRCDPISGHTALYWYRQSLGQGLEFLIYFQGNSAPDKSGLPSDRFSAERTGGSVSTLTIQRTQQEDSAVYLCASSRGPGGFDEQFFGPGTRLTVL.

The chain is built from TRBV10-3 and TRBJ1-2, with D possibly being TRBD1 (5 bases). The germline V gene has CDR1 ENHRY and CDR2 SYGVKD. The CDR3 length is 15 residues. Trimming took off 2 bases at V and 4 bases at J, with 14 bases between the two ends. CDR3 residues: CAISEGGRATYGYTF. The CDR3 region has the DNA TGTGCCATCAGTGAGGGAGGCAGGGCGACCTATGGCTACACCTTC.